This note documents a single TCR beta chain sequence. The same CDR3 arises from other DNA sequences in this sample as well. The record originates from a study of Ad26.COV2.S vaccination and SARS-CoV-2 variants. Profiled with immunoSEQ multiplex PCR; TCRdb holds only in-frame clones, not every one. This table has some 180,000 clones, about 83% appearing once. V was pared by 2 bases and J by 4 bases, with 17 bases of the junction left unmatched. The CDR3 is 22 amino acids. The receptor was derived from a human donor who had recovered from COVID-19. This rearrangement joins TRBV23-1 to TRBJ2-1, with 16 bases matching TRBD2. TRBV23-1 is recorded as an ORF, its role being uncertain. The sample consisted of peripheral blood, taken after recovery from COVID-19. CDR3 coding DNA: TGCGCCAGCAGTCAAGCCCGAGGTCGTTATCGGGGACTAGCGGGGGGGTACAATGAGCAGTTCTTC. This sequence encodes CASSQARGRYRGLAGGYNEQFF.